A single sample is the source of the 3 T cell receptor beta chains below, sequenced in a study of molecular identifiers for immune sequencing clone quantification. TCRdb independently ran MiXCR on the PCR reads; one entry per CDR3 protein. The sample has about 630,000 distinct CDR3 sequences, 25% seen once; the top ten hold approximately 0.75%. Sequencing used naive CD8+ T cells from blood, with Jurkat cell RNA spiked in. Subset denoted: FACS-sorted CD8+CD4-CCR7+CD45RA+ naive T cells. Every receptor here comes from a human donor in good health. Some libraries in this study had Jurkat cell RNA spiked in.

This clonotype was seen only once. A read error may produce the germline difference seen at one junction end. The CDR3 is CASRYSGANQPQHF. CDR3 nucleotide sequence: TGTGCCAGCAGATACTCGGGTGCTAATCAGCCCCAGCATTTT. V usage is TRBV6-2 or TRBV6-3 and J usage is TRBJ1-5; D call uncertain. CDR1 and CDR2 (germline): MNHEY, SVGEGT. The CDR3 length is 14 residues.

A single count supports this clonotype. A much larger clone differs by one base, so this may be a read error. The chain carries TRBV6-5 and TRBJ1-1; D unclear. CDR1 and CDR2 from the germline V gene are MNHEY and SVGAGI. CDR3 size: 15 residues. CDR3 nucleotide sequence: TGTCCCAGCAGTTACTCTTCCGGAGGGAACACTGAAGCTTTCTTT. Its protein is CPSSYSSGGNTEAFF.

The V and J genes are TRBV18 and TRBJ2-3; weak D call: TRBD2 (6 bases). Trimming removed 5 bases at V and 4 bases at J, with 16 bases between. The CDR3 runs to 15 residues. Germline CDR1 and CDR2: KGHSH and LQKENI. CDR3 in amino acids: CASSSTDGRADTQYF. The CDR3 coding sequence is TGTGCCAGCTCATCCACCGACGGGAGAGCAGATACGCAGTATTTT.